This T cell receptor beta chain was identified during a study of blood T cell repertoires in COVID-19. Sequenced by immunoSEQ multiplex PCR; TCRdb stores in-frame clones only, minus some. This sample has around 190,000 clones, with roughly 80% found just once. CDR3 size: 13 residues. Looked up from germline, CDR1 is LNHDA and CDR2 is SQIVND (reference sequence). V was clipped by 10 bases and J by 2 bases; unmatched bases: 4. The TCR comes from a human donor in a cohort sampled during active COVID-19. Sequencing was carried out using peripheral blood. V usage is TRBV19 and J usage is TRBJ1-5, with 8 nucleotides matching TRBD1. The CDR3 DNA follows: TGTGCCACGGACAGGGAGGGCAATCAGCCCCAGCATTTT. Translated: CATDREGNQPQHF.